This paragraph covers one TCR beta chain sequence. Its antigen remains unidentified. The data belong to a study of cytomegalovirus exposure and HLA in healthy donors. Study-level points and caveats: TRBV6-2, TRBV6-3 and other indistinguishable V segments were excluded.

The study ran its PCR with 60 Vbeta and 13 Jbeta primers. The repertoire was sequenced with immunoSEQ multiplex PCR; TCRdb's copy has only in-frame clones and lacks some. The sample records about 160,000 clones, 60% to 80% being singletons. Trimming removed 3 bases at V and 4 bases at J, with 9 bases between. The length of the CDR3 is 13 residues. CDR1 and CDR2 from the germline V gene are LNHDA and SQIVND (reference sequence). The rearrangement uses TRBV19 and TRBJ1-2; D may be TRBD1 (6 bases). Specimen: PBMCs. This receptor was identified in a man aged 55 to 69 in good health and CMV-seronegative. For the CDR3, the DNA is TGTGCCAGTAGTATTGACAGGCGCTATGGCTACACCTTC. It specifies CASSIDRRYGYTF.